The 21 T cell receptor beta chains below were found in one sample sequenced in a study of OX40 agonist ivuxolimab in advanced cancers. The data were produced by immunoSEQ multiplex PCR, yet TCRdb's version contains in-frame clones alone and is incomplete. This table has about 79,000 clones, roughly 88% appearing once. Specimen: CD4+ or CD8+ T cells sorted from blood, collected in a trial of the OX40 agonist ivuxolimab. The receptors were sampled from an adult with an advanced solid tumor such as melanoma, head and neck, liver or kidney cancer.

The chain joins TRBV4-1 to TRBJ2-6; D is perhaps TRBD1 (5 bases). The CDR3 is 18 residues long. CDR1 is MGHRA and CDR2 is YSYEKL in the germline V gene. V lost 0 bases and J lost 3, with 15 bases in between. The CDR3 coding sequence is TGCGCCAGCAGCCAAGAATTCTCAGGGTTAAGTGGGGCCAACGTCCTGACTTTC. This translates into CASSQEFSGLSGANVLTF.

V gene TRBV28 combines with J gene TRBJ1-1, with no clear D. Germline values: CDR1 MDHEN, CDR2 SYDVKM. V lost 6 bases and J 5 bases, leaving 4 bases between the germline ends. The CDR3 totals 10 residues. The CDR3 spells CASRTTEAFF. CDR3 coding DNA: TGTGCCAGCAGGACGACTGAAGCTTTCTTT.

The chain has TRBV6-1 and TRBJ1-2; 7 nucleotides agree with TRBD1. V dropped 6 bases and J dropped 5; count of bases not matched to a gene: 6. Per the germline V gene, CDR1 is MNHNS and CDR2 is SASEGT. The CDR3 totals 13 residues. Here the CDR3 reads CASRRQGGYGYTF. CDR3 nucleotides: TGTGCCAGCAGGCGACAGGGAGGGTATGGCTACACCTTC.

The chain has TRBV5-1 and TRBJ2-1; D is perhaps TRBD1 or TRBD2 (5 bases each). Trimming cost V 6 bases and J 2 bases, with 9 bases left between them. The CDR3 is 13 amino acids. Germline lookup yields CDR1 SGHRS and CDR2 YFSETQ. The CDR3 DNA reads TGCGCCAGCACACGGGACCCCTACAATGAGCAGTTCTTC. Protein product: CASTRDPYNEQFF.

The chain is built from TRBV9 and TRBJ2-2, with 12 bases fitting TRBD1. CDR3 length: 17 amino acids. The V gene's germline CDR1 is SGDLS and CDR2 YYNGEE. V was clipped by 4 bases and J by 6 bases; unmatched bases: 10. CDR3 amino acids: CASSKHTGTGGSGELFF. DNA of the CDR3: TGTGCCAGCAGCAAACATACCGGGACAGGGGGCTCCGGGGAGCTGTTTTTT.

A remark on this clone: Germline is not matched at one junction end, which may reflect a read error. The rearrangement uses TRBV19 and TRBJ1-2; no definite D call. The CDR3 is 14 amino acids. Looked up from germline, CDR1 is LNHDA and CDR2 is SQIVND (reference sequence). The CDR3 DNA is TGTGCCTCCAAAGCGGGATCCTCTAATTATGGCTACACCTTC. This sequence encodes CASKAGSSNYGYTF. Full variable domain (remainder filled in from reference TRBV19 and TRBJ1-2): DGGITQSPKYLFRKEGQNVTLSCEQNLNHDAMYWYRQDPGQGLRLIYYSQIVNDFQKGDIAEGYSVSREKKESFPLTVTSAQKNPTAFYLCASKAGSSNYGYTFGSGTRLTVV.

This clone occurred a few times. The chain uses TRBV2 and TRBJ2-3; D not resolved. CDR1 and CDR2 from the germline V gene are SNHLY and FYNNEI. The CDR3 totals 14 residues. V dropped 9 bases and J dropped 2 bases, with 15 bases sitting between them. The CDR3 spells CASGATGYTDTQYF. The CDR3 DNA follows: TGTGCCAGTGGCGCCACGGGCTACACAGATACGCAGTATTTT.

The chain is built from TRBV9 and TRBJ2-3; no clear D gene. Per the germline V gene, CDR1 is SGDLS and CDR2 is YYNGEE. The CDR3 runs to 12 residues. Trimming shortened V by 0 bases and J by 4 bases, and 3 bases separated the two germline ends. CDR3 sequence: CASSVGSDTQYF. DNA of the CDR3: TGTGCCAGCAGCGTAGGATCAGATACGCAGTATTTT.

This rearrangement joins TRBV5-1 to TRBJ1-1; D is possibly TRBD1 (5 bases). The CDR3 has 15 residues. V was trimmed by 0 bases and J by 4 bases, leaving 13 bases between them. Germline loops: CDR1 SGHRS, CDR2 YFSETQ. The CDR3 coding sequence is TGCGCCAGCAGCTTGGGGTCAGGGTCGGGCACTGAAGCTTTCTTT. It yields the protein CASSLGSGSGTEAFF. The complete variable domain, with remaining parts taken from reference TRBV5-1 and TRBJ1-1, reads KAGVTQTPRYLIKTRGQQVTLSCSPISGHRSVSWYQQTPGQGLQFLFEYFSETQRNKGNFPGRFSGRQFSNSRSEMNVSTLELGDSALYLCASSLGSGSGTEAFFGQGTRLTVV.

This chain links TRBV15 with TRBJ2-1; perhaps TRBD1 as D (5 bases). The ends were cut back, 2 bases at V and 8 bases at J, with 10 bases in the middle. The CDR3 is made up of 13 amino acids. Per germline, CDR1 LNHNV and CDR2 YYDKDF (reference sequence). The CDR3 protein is CATSRPARDEQFF. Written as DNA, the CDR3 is TGTGCCACCAGCAGACCAGCCAGGGATGAGCAGTTCTTC.

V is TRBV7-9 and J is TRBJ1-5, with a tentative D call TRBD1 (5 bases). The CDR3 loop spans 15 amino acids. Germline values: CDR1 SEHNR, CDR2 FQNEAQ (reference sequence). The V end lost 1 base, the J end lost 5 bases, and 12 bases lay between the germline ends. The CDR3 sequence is CASSLGGGMDQPQHF. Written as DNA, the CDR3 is TGTGCCAGCAGCTTAGGGGGGGGGATGGATCAGCCCCAGCATTTT.

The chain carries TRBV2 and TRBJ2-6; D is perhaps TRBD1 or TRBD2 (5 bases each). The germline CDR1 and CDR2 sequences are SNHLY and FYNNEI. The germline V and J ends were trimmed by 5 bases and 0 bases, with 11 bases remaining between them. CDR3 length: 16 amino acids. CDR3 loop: CASSRGVPSGANVLTF. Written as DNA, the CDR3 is TGTGCCAGCAGTCGAGGGGTTCCCTCTGGGGCCAACGTCCTGACTTTC.

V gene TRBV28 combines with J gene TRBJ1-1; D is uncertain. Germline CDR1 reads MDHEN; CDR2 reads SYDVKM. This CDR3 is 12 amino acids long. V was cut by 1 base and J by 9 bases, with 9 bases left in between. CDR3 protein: CASSLSTGKAFF. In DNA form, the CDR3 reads TGTGCCAGCAGTTTATCCACGGGAAAAGCTTTCTTT.

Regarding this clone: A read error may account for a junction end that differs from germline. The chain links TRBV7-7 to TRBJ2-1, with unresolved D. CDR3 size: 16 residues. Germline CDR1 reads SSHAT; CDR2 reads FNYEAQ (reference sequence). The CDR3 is CASSPAKLINYNEQFF. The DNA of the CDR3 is TGTGCTAGCAGCCCCGCCAAGCTAATCAACTACAATGAGCAGTTCTTC.

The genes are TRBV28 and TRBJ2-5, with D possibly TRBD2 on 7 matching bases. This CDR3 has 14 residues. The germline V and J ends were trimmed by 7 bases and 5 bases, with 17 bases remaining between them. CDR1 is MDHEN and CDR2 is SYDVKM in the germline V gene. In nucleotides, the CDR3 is TGTGCCAGCATCCAAGGGGGGGGTGAGGAGACCCAGTACTTC. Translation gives CASIQGGGEETQYF.

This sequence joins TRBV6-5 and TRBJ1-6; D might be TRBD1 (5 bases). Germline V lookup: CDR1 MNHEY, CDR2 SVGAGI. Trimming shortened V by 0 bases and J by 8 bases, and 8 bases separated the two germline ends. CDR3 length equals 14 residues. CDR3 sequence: CASSYSGGDSPLHF. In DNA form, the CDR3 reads TGTGCCAGCAGTTACTCGGGGGGTGATTCACCCCTCCACTTT.

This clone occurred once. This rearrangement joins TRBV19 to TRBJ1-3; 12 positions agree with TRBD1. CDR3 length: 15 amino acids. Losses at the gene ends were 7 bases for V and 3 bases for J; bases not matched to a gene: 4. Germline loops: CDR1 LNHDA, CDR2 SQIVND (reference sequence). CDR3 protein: CASTGTGGFGNTIYF. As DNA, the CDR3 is TGTGCCAGTACCGGGACAGGGGGCTTTGGAAACACCATATATTTT.

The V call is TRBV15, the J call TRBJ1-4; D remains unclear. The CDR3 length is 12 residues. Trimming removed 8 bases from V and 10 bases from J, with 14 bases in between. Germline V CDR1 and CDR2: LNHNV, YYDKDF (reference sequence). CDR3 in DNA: TGTGCCACCGGGCCCGGGTACCGAAAACTGTTTTTT. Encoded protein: CATGPGYRKLFF. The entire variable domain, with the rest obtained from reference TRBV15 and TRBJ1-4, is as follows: DAMVIQNPRYQVTQFGKPVTLSCSQTLNHNVMYWYQQKSSQAPKLLFHYYDKDFNNEADTPDNFQSRRPNTSFCFLDIRSPGLGDTAMYLCATGPGYRKLFFGSGTQLSVL.

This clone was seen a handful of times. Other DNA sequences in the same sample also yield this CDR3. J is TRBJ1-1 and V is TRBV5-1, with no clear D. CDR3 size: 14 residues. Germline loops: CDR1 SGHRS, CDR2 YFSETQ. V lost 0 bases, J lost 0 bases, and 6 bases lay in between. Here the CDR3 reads CASSLAGMNTEAFF. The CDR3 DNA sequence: TGCGCCAGCAGCTTGGCGGGGATGAACACTGAAGCTTTCTTT. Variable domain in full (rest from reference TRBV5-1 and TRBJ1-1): KAGVTQTPRYLIKTRGQQVTLSCSPISGHRSVSWYQQTPGQGLQFLFEYFSETQRNKGNFPGRFSGRQFSNSRSEMNVSTLELGDSALYLCASSLAGMNTEAFFGQGTRLTVV.

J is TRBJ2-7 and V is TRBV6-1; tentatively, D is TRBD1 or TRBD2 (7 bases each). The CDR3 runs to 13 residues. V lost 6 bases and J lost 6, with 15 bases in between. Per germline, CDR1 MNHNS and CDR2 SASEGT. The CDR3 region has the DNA TGTGCCAGCAGCCGCGACAGGGAGGGCGAGCAGTACGTC. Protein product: CASSRDREGEQYV.

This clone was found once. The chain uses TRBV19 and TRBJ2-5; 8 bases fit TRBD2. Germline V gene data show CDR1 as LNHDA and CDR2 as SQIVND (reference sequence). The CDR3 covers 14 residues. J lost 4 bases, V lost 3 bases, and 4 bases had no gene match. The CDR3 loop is CASSIRGGLETQYF. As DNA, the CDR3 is TGTGCCAGTAGTATTCGGGGGGGATTAGAGACCCAGTACTTC.